The sequence of this TCR beta chain was determined in a study of T cell repertoires in cytomegalovirus infection. Overall study context: Recently identified HLA-C-restricted CMV epitopes and well-studied HLA-B-restricted CMV epitopes were used by the study. General study results and limits: Clonotypes of TCR beta that were HLA-C-restricted and CMV-specific dominated the ex vivo response. Carriers of CMV plus the relevant HLA were identified by cumulative public TCR beta family frequency.

Comment on this clonotype: The antigen is unknown.

MiXCR was run by TCRdb on the reads, yielding one entry per CDR3 protein. The table has about 900,000 distinct CDR3 sequences, roughly 30% seen once. The CDR3 length is 15 residues. V lost 1 base and J 0 bases, leaving 10 bases between the germline ends. CDR1 is SGHRS and CDR2 is YFSETQ in the germline V gene. The origin of this receptor is a human donor in good health (CMV status not recorded). Some clones in this sample may be carry-over from other donors' samples. The sequencing here drew on cultured CD8+ T cells from PBMCs, taken from culture after CMV antigen stimulation. V is TRBV5-1 and J is TRBJ1-1; possible D gene TRBD1, 5 bases. In DNA, the CDR3 is TGCGCCAGCAGCTTGTGGGGACCGATGAACACTGAAGCTTTCTTT. Its translation is CASSLWGPMNTEAFF.